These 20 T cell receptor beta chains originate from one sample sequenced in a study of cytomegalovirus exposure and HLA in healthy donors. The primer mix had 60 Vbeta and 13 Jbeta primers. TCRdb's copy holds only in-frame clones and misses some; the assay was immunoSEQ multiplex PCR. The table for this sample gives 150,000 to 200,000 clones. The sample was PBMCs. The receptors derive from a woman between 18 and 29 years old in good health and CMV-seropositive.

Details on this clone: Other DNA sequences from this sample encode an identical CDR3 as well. Here the CDR3 DNA reads TGCGCCAGCAGAAAAGGACTAGCGGGGGACAATGAGCAGTTCTTC. It encodes CASRKGLAGDNEQFF. The rearrangement joins TRBV4-1 to TRBJ2-1, with TRBD2 matching over 13 bases. The CDR3 contains 15 residues. V lost 6 bases, J lost 5 bases, and 4 bases stayed unmatched. CDR1 MGHRA and CDR2 YSYEKL come from the germline V gene.

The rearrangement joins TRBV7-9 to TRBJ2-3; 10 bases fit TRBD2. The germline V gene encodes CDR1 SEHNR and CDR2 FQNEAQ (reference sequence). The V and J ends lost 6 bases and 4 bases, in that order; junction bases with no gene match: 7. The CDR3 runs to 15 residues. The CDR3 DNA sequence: TGTGCCAGCAGGGAGCGGGGGGGTAAGGCAGATACGCAGTATTTT. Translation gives CASRERGGKADTQYF.

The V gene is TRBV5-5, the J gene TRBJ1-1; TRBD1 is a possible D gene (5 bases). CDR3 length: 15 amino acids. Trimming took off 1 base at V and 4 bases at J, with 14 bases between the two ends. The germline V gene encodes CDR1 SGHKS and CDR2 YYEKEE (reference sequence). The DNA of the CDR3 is TGTGCCAGCAGCTTGAGGGTGGGGGGATCCACTGAAGCTTTCTTT. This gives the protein CASSLRVGGSTEAFF.

The CDR3 DNA is TGTGCCTGGAGTCATAGACAGGGGGACCCCTATGGCTACACCTTC. As protein: CAWSHRQGDPYGYTF. The chain couples TRBV30 to TRBJ1-2; 9 nucleotides match TRBD1. This CDR3 region has 15 residues. The junction had 8 bases not matched to a gene; V was cut back by 2 bases and J by 4 bases. CDR1 is GTSNPN, CDR2 SVGIG, per germline (reference sequence).

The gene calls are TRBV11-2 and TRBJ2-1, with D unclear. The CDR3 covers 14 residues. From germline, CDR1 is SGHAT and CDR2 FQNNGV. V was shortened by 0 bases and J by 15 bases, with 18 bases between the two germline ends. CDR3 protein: CASSLDRPPLPRFF. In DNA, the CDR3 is TGTGCCAGCAGCTTAGATCGTCCCCCACTGCCACGGTTCTTC.

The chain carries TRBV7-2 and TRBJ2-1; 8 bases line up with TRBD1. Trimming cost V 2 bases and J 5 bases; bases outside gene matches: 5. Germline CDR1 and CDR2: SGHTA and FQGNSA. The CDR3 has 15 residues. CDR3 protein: CASSLSQGANNEQFF. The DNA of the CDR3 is TGTGCCAGCAGCTTAAGTCAGGGGGCAAACAATGAGCAGTTCTTC.

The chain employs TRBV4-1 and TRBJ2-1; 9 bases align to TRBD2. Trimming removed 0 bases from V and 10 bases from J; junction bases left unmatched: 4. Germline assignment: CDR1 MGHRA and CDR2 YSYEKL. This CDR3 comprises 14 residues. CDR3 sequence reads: CASSQDGAGGEQFF. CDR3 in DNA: TGCGCCAGCAGCCAAGATGGAGCGGGAGGCGAGCAGTTCTTC.

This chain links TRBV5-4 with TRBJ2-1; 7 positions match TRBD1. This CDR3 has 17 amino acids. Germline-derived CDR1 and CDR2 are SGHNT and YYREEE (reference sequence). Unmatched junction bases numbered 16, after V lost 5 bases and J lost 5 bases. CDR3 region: CASRHHPQGVRNNEQFF. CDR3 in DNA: TGTGCCAGCAGACACCATCCTCAGGGGGTACGAAACAATGAGCAGTTCTTC.

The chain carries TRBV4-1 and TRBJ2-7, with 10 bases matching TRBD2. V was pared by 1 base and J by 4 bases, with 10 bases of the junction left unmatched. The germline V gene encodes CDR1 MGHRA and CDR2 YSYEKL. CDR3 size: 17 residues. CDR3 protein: CASSQGPGSGRGYEQYF. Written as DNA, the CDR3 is TGCGCCAGCAGCCAAGGCCCGGGGAGCGGGAGGGGGTACGAGCAGTACTTC.

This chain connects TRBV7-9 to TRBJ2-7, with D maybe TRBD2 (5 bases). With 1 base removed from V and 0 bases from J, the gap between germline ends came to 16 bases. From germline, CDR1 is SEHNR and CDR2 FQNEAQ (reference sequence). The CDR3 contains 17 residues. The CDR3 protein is CASSLEGVGVDSYEQYF. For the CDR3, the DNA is TGTGCCAGCAGCTTAGAGGGTGTCGGGGTCGACTCCTACGAGCAGTACTTC.

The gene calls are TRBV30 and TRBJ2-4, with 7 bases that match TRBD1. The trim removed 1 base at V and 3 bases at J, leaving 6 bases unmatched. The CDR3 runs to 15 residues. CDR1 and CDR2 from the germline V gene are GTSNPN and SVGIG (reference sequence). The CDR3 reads CAWSETGNVKNIQYF. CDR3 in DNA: TGTGCCTGGAGTGAGACAGGGAACGTCAAAAACATTCAGTACTTC.

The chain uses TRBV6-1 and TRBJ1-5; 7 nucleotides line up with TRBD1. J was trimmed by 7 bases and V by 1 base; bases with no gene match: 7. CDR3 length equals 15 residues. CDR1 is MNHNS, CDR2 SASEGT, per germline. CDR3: CASSEVHRGFQPQHF. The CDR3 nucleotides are TGTGCCAGCAGTGAAGTACACAGGGGTTTCCAGCCCCAGCATTTT.

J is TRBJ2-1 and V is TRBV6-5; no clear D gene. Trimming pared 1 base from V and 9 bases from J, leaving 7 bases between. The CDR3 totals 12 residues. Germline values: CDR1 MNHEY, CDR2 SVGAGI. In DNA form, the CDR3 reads TGTGCCAGCAGTTACTTGTCGGGTGAGCAGTTCTTC. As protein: CASSYLSGEQFF.

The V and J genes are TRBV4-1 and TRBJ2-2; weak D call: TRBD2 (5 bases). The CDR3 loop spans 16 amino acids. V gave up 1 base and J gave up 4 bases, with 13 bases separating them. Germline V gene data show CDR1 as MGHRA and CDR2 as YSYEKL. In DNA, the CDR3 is TGCGCCAGCAGCCAAGGCTACCCGGGGAGCACCGGGGAGCTGTTTTTT. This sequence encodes CASSQGYPGSTGELFF.

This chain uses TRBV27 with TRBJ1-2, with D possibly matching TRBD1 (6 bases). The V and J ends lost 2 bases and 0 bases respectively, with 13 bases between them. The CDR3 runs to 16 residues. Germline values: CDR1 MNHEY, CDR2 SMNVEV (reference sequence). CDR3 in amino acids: CASSLKGTPANYGYTF. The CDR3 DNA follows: TGTGCCAGCAGTTTAAAGGGGACACCCGCTAACTATGGCTACACCTTC.

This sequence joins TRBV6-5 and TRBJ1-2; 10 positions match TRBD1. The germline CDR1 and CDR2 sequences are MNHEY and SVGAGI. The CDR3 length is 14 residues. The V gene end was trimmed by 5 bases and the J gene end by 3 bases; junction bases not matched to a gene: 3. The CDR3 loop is CASSKTGGDYGYTF. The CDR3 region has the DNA TGTGCCAGCAGTAAGACAGGGGGCGACTATGGCTACACCTTC.

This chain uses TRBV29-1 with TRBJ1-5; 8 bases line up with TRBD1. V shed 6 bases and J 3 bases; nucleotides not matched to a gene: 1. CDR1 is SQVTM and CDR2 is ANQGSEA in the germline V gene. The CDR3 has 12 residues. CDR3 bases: TGCAGCGTCCAGGGGGCCAATCAGCCCCAGCATTTT. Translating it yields CSVQGANQPQHF.

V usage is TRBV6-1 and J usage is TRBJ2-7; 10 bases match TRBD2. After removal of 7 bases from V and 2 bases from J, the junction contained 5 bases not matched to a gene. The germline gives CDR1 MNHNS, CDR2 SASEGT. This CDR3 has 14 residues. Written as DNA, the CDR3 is TGTGCCAGCACCCTGACTAGCGGGCCCTACGAGCAGTACTTC. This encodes CASTLTSGPYEQYF.

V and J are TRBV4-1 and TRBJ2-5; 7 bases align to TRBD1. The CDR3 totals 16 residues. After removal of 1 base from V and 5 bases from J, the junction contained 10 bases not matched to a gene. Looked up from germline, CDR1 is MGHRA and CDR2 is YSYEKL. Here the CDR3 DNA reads TGCGCCAGCAGCCAAGTCCAGGGGGTCGGAACGGAGACCCAGTACTTC. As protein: CASSQVQGVGTETQYF.

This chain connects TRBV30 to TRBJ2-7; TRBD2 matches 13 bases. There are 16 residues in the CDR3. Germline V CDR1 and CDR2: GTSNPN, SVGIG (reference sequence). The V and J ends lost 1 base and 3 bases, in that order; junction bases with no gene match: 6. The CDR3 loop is CAWSDPGLAGVYEQYF. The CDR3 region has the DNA TGTGCCTGGAGTGATCCCGGACTAGCGGGAGTCTACGAGCAGTACTTC.